These T cell receptor beta chains were read from a single sample in a study of response to subunit inactivated influenza vaccine. TCRdb re-called the RT-PCR reads with MiXCR, one entry per CDR3 protein. This repertoire shows about 780,000 distinct CDR3 sequences, under 20% found once; its top ten account for approximately 10%. The sample here was PBMCs from blood, taken more than 4 days after vaccination. These receptors all come from a middle-aged man who received an inactivated influenza vaccine. Both conserved end residues are part of each CDR3. A D gene is named only where the DNA matches it firmly. Not every row has a clone size; where given, it reads once, few, many or a size class.

abundance: many; v_gene: TRBV12-3/TRBV12-4; j_gene: TRBJ2-1; d_gene: -; CDR3nt: TGTGCCAGCAGTTTTTCAAGCGGGCTCTACAATGAGCAGTTCTTC; CDR3aa: CASSFSSGLYNEQFF
abundance: many; v_gene: TRBV24-1; j_gene: TRBJ2-2; d_gene: -; CDR3nt: TGTGCCACCAGTGAAGGGCGAGGGGCACCCGGGGAGCTGTTTTTT; CDR3aa: CATSEGRGAPGELFF
abundance: -; v_gene: TRBV5-6; j_gene: TRBJ2-7; d_gene: TRBD2; CDR3nt: TGTGCCAGCGAATCCCCGCTTCTAGCGGGGGGCTACGAGCAGTACTTC; CDR3aa: CASESPLLAGGYEQYF
abundance: -; v_gene: TRBV7-2; j_gene: TRBJ2-2; d_gene: TRBD2; CDR3nt: TGTGCCAGCAGCTCCACTAGCGGGGGGGTGATCGGGGAGCTGTTTTTT; CDR3aa: CASSSTSGGVIGELFF
abundance: many; v_gene: TRBV20-1; j_gene: TRBJ1-2; d_gene: -; CDR3nt: TGCAGTGCTAGAGATGGTACGGCCTATGGCTACACCTTC; CDR3aa: CSARDGTAYGYTF
abundance: few; v_gene: TRBV6-5; j_gene: TRBJ1-5; d_gene: -; CDR3nt: TGTGCCAGCAGTTACTCCCAAGGGCCCAATCAGCCCCAGCATTTT; CDR3aa: CASSYSQGPNQPQHF
abundance: -; v_gene: TRBV15; j_gene: TRBJ2-3; d_gene: TRBD2; CDR3nt: TGTGCCACCAGCAAGCGTAGCGGGGGAGGCGCAGATACGCAGTATTTT; CDR3aa: CATSKRSGGGADTQYF
abundance: -; v_gene: TRBV9; j_gene: TRBJ2-3; d_gene: -; CDR3nt: TGTGCCAGCAGCAAGGGGGATGCAGATACGCAGTATTTT; CDR3aa: CASSKGDADTQYF
abundance: few; v_gene: TRBV2; j_gene: TRBJ2-1; d_gene: TRBD1; CDR3nt: TGTGCCAGCAGTGAACAGGGGGCGTTGAATGAGCAGTTCTTC; CDR3aa: CASSEQGALNEQFF
abundance: few; v_gene: TRBV6-1; j_gene: TRBJ2-5; d_gene: TRBD2; CDR3nt: TGTGCCAGCAGACCGGGACTAGCGGGAACCGAGACCCAGTACTTC; CDR3aa: CASRPGLAGTETQYF
abundance: -; v_gene: TRBV5-6; j_gene: TRBJ1-5; d_gene: -; CDR3nt: TGTGCCAGCCTAAAACAGGCGAATAGCAATCAGCCCCAGCATTTT; CDR3aa: CASLKQANSNQPQHF
abundance: -; v_gene: TRBV12-3/TRBV12-4; j_gene: TRBJ1-1; d_gene: TRBD1; CDR3nt: TGTGCCAGCAGTGGACAGGGTAGCACTGAAGCTTTCTTT; CDR3aa: CASSGQGSTEAFF
abundance: -; v_gene: TRBV5-1; j_gene: TRBJ1-1; d_gene: -; CDR3nt: TGCGCCAGCAGCTTGGGGGCAGGTACATTAAGCACTGAAGCTTTCTTT; CDR3aa: CASSLGAGTLSTEAFF
abundance: few; v_gene: TRBV20-1; j_gene: TRBJ2-5; d_gene: TRBD2; CDR3nt: TGCAGTGCTAGAGATTCGGCTAGCGGGAGGCAAGAGACCCAGTACTTC; CDR3aa: CSARDSASGRQETQYF
abundance: many; v_gene: TRBV5-1; j_gene: TRBJ2-1; d_gene: -; CDR3nt: TGCGCCAGCAGCTTGGCCGTTACTGGGGACAATGAGCAGTTCTTC; CDR3aa: CASSLAVTGDNEQFF
abundance: -; v_gene: TRBV30; j_gene: TRBJ2-5; d_gene: -; CDR3nt: TGTGCCTGGAGTGTAGTGGGTGGGGGGACCCAGTACTTC; CDR3aa: CAWSVVGGGTQYF
abundance: -; v_gene: TRBV29-1; j_gene: TRBJ1-2; d_gene: -; CDR3nt: TGCAGCGTTGATTCGGGGGAAGGTGGCTACACCTTC; CDR3aa: CSVDSGEGGYTF
abundance: many; v_gene: TRBV5-1; j_gene: TRBJ2-7; d_gene: -; CDR3nt: TGCGCCAGCATGCGCGGGGATTCAACCTACGAGCAGTACTTC; CDR3aa: CASMRGDSTYEQYF
abundance: few; v_gene: TRBV27; j_gene: TRBJ1-4; d_gene: -; CDR3nt: TGTGCCAGCAGTTGGGGATCCAACAGGGCTGCTAATGAAAAACTGTTTTTT; CDR3aa: CASSWGSNRAANEKLFF
abundance: -; v_gene: TRBV2; j_gene: TRBJ1-5; d_gene: -; CDR3nt: TGTACCAGCAGTTTGTCCGGGGGCATAGGGTTCGGCAATCAGCCCCAGCATTTT; CDR3aa: CTSSLSGGIGFGNQPQHF
abundance: -; v_gene: TRBV7-2; j_gene: TRBJ2-2; d_gene: TRBD1; CDR3nt: TGTGCCAGCAGCTTAGCGGGACAGCTAAACACCGGGGAGCTGTTTTTT; CDR3aa: CASSLAGQLNTGELFF
abundance: -; v_gene: TRBV5-1; j_gene: TRBJ1-2; d_gene: TRBD1; CDR3nt: TGCGCCAGCAGCTTGGAACCGGGACAGGGTCATGGCTACACCTTC; CDR3aa: CASSLEPGQGHGYTF
abundance: -; v_gene: TRBV5-1; j_gene: TRBJ2-3; d_gene: TRBD1; CDR3nt: TGCGCCAGCAGCCCGGGGACAGGGGGATGGAGCACAGATACGCAGTATTTT; CDR3aa: CASSPGTGGWSTDTQYF
abundance: few; v_gene: TRBV12-3/TRBV12-4; j_gene: TRBJ2-1; d_gene: TRBD2; CDR3nt: TGTGCCAGCAGTTTTTATCTCGGGACTAGCGGGATTGAGCAGTTCTTC; CDR3aa: CASSFYLGTSGIEQFF
abundance: many; v_gene: TRBV6-1; j_gene: TRBJ2-1; d_gene: TRBD1; CDR3nt: TGTGCCAGCAGCTCGACAGGGACGTCCTACAATGAGCAGTTCTTC; CDR3aa: CASSSTGTSYNEQFF
abundance: -; v_gene: TRBV6-5; j_gene: TRBJ2-1; d_gene: -; CDR3nt: TGTGCCAGCAGTTACAACGGTCTGGGCTCCTACAATGAGCAGTTCTTC; CDR3aa: CASSYNGLGSYNEQFF
abundance: many; v_gene: TRBV27; j_gene: TRBJ1-1; d_gene: -; CDR3nt: TGTGCCAGCAGTAAGCAGGGGATCACTGAAGCTTTCTTT; CDR3aa: CASSKQGITEAFF
abundance: -; v_gene: TRBV7-2; j_gene: TRBJ2-2; d_gene: -; CDR3nt: TGTGCCAGCAGCTTAAGGCCCCTGAGCACCGGGGAGCTGTTTTTT; CDR3aa: CASSLRPLSTGELFF
abundance: -; v_gene: TRBV20-1; j_gene: TRBJ2-3; d_gene: -; CDR3nt: TGCAGTGCTACTCGGGTCGGGTACGGGGGCACAGATACGCAGTATTTT; CDR3aa: CSATRVGYGGTDTQYF
abundance: few; v_gene: TRBV28; j_gene: TRBJ2-7; d_gene: -; CDR3nt: TGTGCCAGCAGCCCACTGAACGAGCAGTACTTC; CDR3aa: CASSPLNEQYF
abundance: -; v_gene: TRBV19; j_gene: TRBJ1-6; d_gene: -; CDR3nt: TGTGCCAGTAGTATCATAGGGGTTCAGAATTCACCCCTCCACTTT; CDR3aa: CASSIIGVQNSPLHF
abundance: -; v_gene: TRBV6-1; j_gene: TRBJ1-1; d_gene: -; CDR3nt: TGTGCCAGCAGCAAAACAGGGTACACTGAAGCTTTCTTT; CDR3aa: CASSKTGYTEAFF
abundance: -; v_gene: TRBV12-3/TRBV12-4; j_gene: TRBJ2-7; d_gene: TRBD2; CDR3nt: TGTGCCAGCAGGGGCCTAGCGGGGACCTCCTACGAGCAGTACTTC; CDR3aa: CASRGLAGTSYEQYF
abundance: many; v_gene: TRBV20-1; j_gene: TRBJ1-2; d_gene: -; CDR3nt: TGCAGTGCTAGAGATCAGGCTCTTAGGCTTCTAGACACCTTC; CDR3aa: CSARDQALRLLDTF
abundance: few; v_gene: TRBV20-1; j_gene: TRBJ2-5; d_gene: TRBD2; CDR3nt: TGCAGTGCTAGAGAAGGAAATAGCGGGAGGGGGACCCAGTACTTC; CDR3aa: CSAREGNSGRGTQYF
abundance: few; v_gene: TRBV11-2; j_gene: TRBJ2-3; d_gene: -; CDR3nt: TGTGCCAGCAGCCAATCCGGAGTCCGTACAGATACGCAGTATTTT; CDR3aa: CASSQSGVRTDTQYF
abundance: few; v_gene: TRBV10-3; j_gene: TRBJ1-1; d_gene: TRBD1; CDR3nt: TGTGCCACCAAGACAGGGCTAGACACTGAAGCTTTCTTT; CDR3aa: CATKTGLDTEAFF
abundance: -; v_gene: TRBV6-2/TRBV6-3; j_gene: TRBJ1-3; d_gene: -; CDR3nt: TGTGCCAGCAGTTACGGTGGCAGCTTAAGCTCTGGAAACACCATATATTTT; CDR3aa: CASSYGGSLSSGNTIYF
abundance: -; v_gene: TRBV7-9; j_gene: TRBJ2-2; d_gene: -; CDR3nt: TGTGCCAGCAGCGCCAACCCCACCGGGGAGCTGTTTTTT; CDR3aa: CASSANPTGELFF
abundance: few; v_gene: TRBV7-2; j_gene: TRBJ2-7; d_gene: TRBD2; CDR3nt: TGTGCCAGCAGACCCGGGACTAACTACGAGCAGTACTTC; CDR3aa: CASRPGTNYEQYF
abundance: -; v_gene: TRBV28; j_gene: TRBJ2-1; d_gene: TRBD2; CDR3nt: TGTGCCAGCAGTCCGACCGCTGGACTAGCGGACCTCGAGCAGTTCTTC; CDR3aa: CASSPTAGLADLEQFF
abundance: -; v_gene: TRBV6-2/TRBV6-3; j_gene: TRBJ1-2; d_gene: -; CDR3nt: TGTGCCAGCAGCCGGGACAATTACTATGGCTACACCTTC; CDR3aa: CASSRDNYYGYTF